Below, 24 T cell receptor beta chains from the same sample are listed, as sequenced in a study of T cells in Graves' hyperthyroidism and ophthalmopathy. Amplification yielded TCR beta CDR3 regions, with RNA transcripts as the source. Primed by the HTBI set, a first-round RT-PCR was run on the TCR CDR3. One entry per CDR3 protein, called by TCRdb with MiXCR from the multiplex PCR reads. The table lists about 560,000 distinct CDR3 sequences, 15% to 20% of them singletons. The sequencing sample was made of blood. These receptor sequences come from a woman aged 18-30 years with Graves' hyperthyroidism.

This clonotype was detected many times. This chain joins TRBV7-2 and TRBJ2-1; 7 bases are shared with TRBD2. J gave up 0 bases and V 2 bases, and 10 bases lay outside the gene matches. Germline V CDR1 and CDR2: SGHTA, FQGNSA. The CDR3 sequence is 18 residues long. The CDR3 sequence: CASSLNRGGISSYNEQFF. In DNA, the CDR3 is TGTGCCAGCAGCTTAAATCGCGGGGGTATTAGCTCCTACAATGAGCAGTTCTTC. The whole variable domain, remainder taken from reference TRBV7-2 and TRBJ2-1, is GAGVSQSPSNKVTEKGKDVELRCDPISGHTALYWYRQSLGQGLEFLIYFQGNSAPDKSGLPSDRFSAERTGGSVSTLTIQRTQQEDSAVYLCASSLNRGGISSYNEQFFGPGTRLTVL.

The chain couples TRBV29-1 to TRBJ1-2, with a possible D match to TRBD1 (5 bases). Trimming cost V 3 bases and J 7 bases, with 9 bases left between them. The CDR3 totals 11 residues. The germline CDR1 and CDR2 sequences are SQVTM and ANQGSEA. The CDR3 reads CSVEGDGGYTF. CDR3 nucleotides: TGCAGCGTTGAGGGGGATGGTGGCTACACCTTC.

This clonotype was seen at least ten times. The rearrangement uses TRBV6-1 and TRBJ2-3, with D uncertain. V was trimmed by 1 base and J by 0 bases, leaving 5 bases between them. CDR3 length equals 14 residues. Germline CDR1 and CDR2: MNHNS and SASEGT. The CDR3 DNA is TGTGCCAGCAGTGAAGATCACAGCACAGATACGCAGTATTTT. Protein product: CASSEDHSTDTQYF.

This clonotype occurred many times. V is TRBV7-9 and J is TRBJ1-6, with D possibly TRBD1 on 5 matching bases. V dropped 0 bases and J dropped 10 bases, with 22 bases sitting between them. This CDR3 region has 18 residues. Per the germline V gene, CDR1 is SEHNR and CDR2 is FQNEAQ (reference sequence). The CDR3 is CASSLARQSWALESPLHF. The CDR3 bases are TGTGCCAGCAGCTTAGCGAGACAGAGCTGGGCGTTAGAATCACCCCTCCACTTT.

The chain couples TRBV12-3 or TRBV12-4 to TRBJ2-7, with D perhaps matching TRBD2 (6 bases). The CDR3 sequence is 13 residues long. V shed 10 bases and J shed 4 bases, with 17 bases lying between them. The CDR3 coding sequence is TGTGCCACCCGGCGGGACCTGAATTACGAGCAGTACTTC. Its translation: CATRRDLNYEQYF.

This clonotype showed up just a few times. V usage is TRBV3-1 and J usage is TRBJ1-6, with 9 bases lining up with TRBD1. The CDR3 totals 15 residues. With V trimmed by 6 bases and J by 7 bases, 7 bases remained unmatched. The germline V gene encodes CDR1 LGHDT and CDR2 YNNKEL (reference sequence). CDR3 in DNA: TGTGCCAGCAGATCTACAGGGGGCCACAATTCACCCCTCCACTTT. It codes for CASRSTGGHNSPLHF.

This clonotype was picked up many times. CDR3 residues: CASSVVLNTEAFF. CDR3 sequence (DNA): TGTGCCAGCAGCGTAGTGCTTAACACTGAAGCTTTCTTT. V gene TRBV9 combines with J gene TRBJ1-1; D ambiguous. The CDR3 spans 13 residues. CDR1 SGDLS and CDR2 YYNGEE come from the germline V gene. V lost 0 bases to trimming and J lost 2 bases, with 5 bases between them.

This clonotype was found many times. The chain has TRBV6-1 and TRBJ1-1, with D tentatively TRBD1 (6 bases). V shed 4 bases and J shed 4 bases, with 25 bases lying between them. Germline V lookup: CDR1 MNHNS, CDR2 SASEGT. The CDR3 has 18 residues. The chain's CDR3 is CASSAGEGFDVWGTEAFF. The CDR3 region has the DNA TGTGCCAGCAGTGCAGGGGAGGGCTTTGATGTCTGGGGCACTGAAGCTTTCTTT.

This clonotype occurred many times. The DNA for the CDR3 is TGTGCCAGCAGTTTTCGGGGATCTGGAAACACCATATATTTT. This encodes CASSFRGSGNTIYF. The rearrangement links TRBV12-3 or TRBV12-4 to TRBJ1-3; no clear D. The CDR3 has 14 residues. The germline V and J ends were trimmed by 3 bases and 1 base, with 7 bases remaining between them.

The CDR3 bases are TGTGCCAGCAGCTTAGAGGGCGGGTTCACAGATACGCAGTATTTT. Protein product: CASSLEGGFTDTQYF. V is TRBV7-2 and J is TRBJ2-3, with a possible D match to TRBD2 (5 bases). Deletions cut 1 base from V and 2 bases from J, with 10 bases between. This CDR3 has 15 amino acids. Germline V CDR1 and CDR2: SGHTA, FQGNSA.

This chain uses TRBV25-1 with TRBJ1-1; no reliable D call. Germline CDR1 MGHDK, CDR2 SYGVNS. There are 15 residues in the CDR3. V was clipped by 4 bases and J by 5 bases, with 17 bases between them. CDR3 residues: CASSVGPPRRTEAFF. The CDR3 DNA reads TGTGCCAGCAGTGTCGGCCCCCCCCGGAGGACTGAAGCTTTCTTT. Combining the CDR3 with reference TRBV25-1 and TRBJ1-1 gives the whole variable domain EADIYQTPRYLVIGTGKKITLECSQTMGHDKMYWYQQDPGMELHLIHYSYGVNSTEKGDLSSESTVSRIRTEHFPLTLESARPSHTSQYLCASSVGPPRRTEAFFGQGTRLTVV.

This clonotype appeared many times. The V and J genes are TRBV24-1 and TRBJ1-4; D uncertain. The CDR3 length is 15 residues. Germline V gives CDR1 KGHDR, CDR2 SFDVKD. Trimming took off 4 bases at V and 3 bases at J, with 11 bases between the two ends. The CDR3 is CATSDPRMSNEKLFF. For the CDR3, the DNA is TGTGCCACCAGTGACCCCAGGATGTCTAATGAAAAACTGTTTTTT.

The chain uses TRBV28 and TRBJ2-7, with 10 nucleotides matching TRBD1. The V gene end was trimmed by 6 bases and the J gene end by 3 bases; junction bases not matched to a gene: 5. Germline assignment: CDR1 MDHEN and CDR2 SYDVKM. The CDR3 is made up of 14 amino acids. The CDR3 sequence is CASSHGTGDYEQYF. As DNA, the CDR3 is TGTGCCAGCAGCCACGGGACAGGGGACTACGAGCAGTACTTC.

This clonotype came up many times. J is TRBJ2-5 and V is TRBV6-2 or TRBV6-3; TRBD2 might be the D (5 bases). Germline V gene data show CDR1 as MNHEY and CDR2 as SVGEGT. This CDR3 spans 16 amino acids. Trimming cost V 2 bases and J 8 bases, with 21 bases left between them. In nucleotides, the CDR3 is TGTGCCAGCAGTTACGAAGGCAGGTATATTCCGGGAACCCAGTACTTC. Translating it yields CASSYEGRYIPGTQYF.

To note about this clonotype: A read error may be the cause here, since a much bigger clone is one base away. The V and J genes are TRBV20-1 and TRBJ1-5; tentative D call: TRBD1 (5 bases). Between the trimmed V and J ends, which lost 4 bases and 5 bases, there was a span of 9 bases. The CDR3 length is 12 residues. In germline, CDR1 is DFQATT, CDR2 SNEGSKA (reference sequence). As DNA, the CDR3 is TGCAGTGCTATGCGGGGCGATCAGCCCCAGCATTTT. It specifies CSAMRGDQPQHF.

This clonotype was found many times. The chain couples TRBV30 to TRBJ2-1, with D tentatively TRBD2 (6 bases). Per the germline V gene, CDR1 is GTSNPN and CDR2 is SVGIG (reference sequence). The CDR3 runs 17 residues. V was trimmed by 0 bases and J by 1 base, leaving 16 bases between them. The CDR3 DNA sequence: TGTGCCTGGAGTGTACCGCGGGGTAGCAAGTCCTACAATGAGCAGTTCTTC. Its protein product is CAWSVPRGSKSYNEQFF.

Ten or more counts support this clonotype. V usage is TRBV5-1 and J usage is TRBJ2-1; D is uncertain. V dropped 1 base and J dropped 8 bases, with 7 bases sitting between them. Germline V CDR1 and CDR2: SGHRS, YFSETQ. The CDR3 is 12 amino acids. For the CDR3, the DNA is TGCGCCAGCAGCTTGTTGGTGGATGAGCAGTTCTTC. Its translation: CASSLLVDEQFF.

This clonotype was detected a few times. This chain uses TRBV7-2 with TRBJ1-1; D remains unclear. The CDR3 runs to 15 residues. V lost 3 bases and J lost 0, with 11 bases in between. Germline V CDR1 and CDR2: SGHTA, FQGNSA. This CDR3 is CASSFEVVLNTEAFF. The CDR3 nucleotides are TGTGCCAGCAGCTTCGAAGTCGTTTTGAACACTGAAGCTTTCTTT.

This clonotype was observed a handful of times. J is TRBJ1-5 and V is TRBV15; D gene ambiguous. The V gene lost 5 bases and the J gene lost 1 base, with 6 bases spanning the gap. Germline V gene lookup returns CDR1 LNHNV and CDR2 YYDKDF (reference sequence). The CDR3 spans 13 residues. The DNA for the CDR3 is TGTGCCACCAGCGTGCTGAGCAATCAGCCCCAGCATTTT. Residues: CATSVLSNQPQHF.

This clonotype was recorded a few times. The chain joins TRBV11-2 to TRBJ1-6, with 7 bases identical to TRBD1. The CDR3 spans 14 residues. The junction had 7 bases not matched to a gene; V was cut back by 4 bases and J by 10 bases. Per the germline V gene, CDR1 is SGHAT and CDR2 is FQNNGV. The CDR3 is CASSSTQGKSPLHF. The CDR3 DNA follows: TGTGCCAGCAGCTCCACACAGGGGAAATCACCCCTCCACTTT. The full variable domain, in which reference TRBV11-2 and TRBJ1-6 provide the parts outside the CDR3, is EAGVAQSPRYKIIEKRQSVAFWCNPISGHATLYWYQQILGQGPKLLIQFQNNGVVDDSQLPKDRFSAERLKGVDSTLKIQPAKLEDSAVYLCASSSTQGKSPLHFGNGTRLTVT.

The chain has TRBV20-1 and TRBJ2-2, with 8 bases that match TRBD2. The V gene end was trimmed by 6 bases and the J gene end by 5 bases; junction bases not matched to a gene: 8. Germline CDR1 DFQATT, CDR2 SNEGSKA (reference sequence). This CDR3 is built from 14 residues. Here the CDR3 DNA reads TGCAGTGCCAACAGCGGGAGCGGGACCGGGGAGCTGTTTTTT. It yields the protein CSANSGSGTGELFF.

This clonotype occurred many times. The chain has TRBV20-1 and TRBJ2-7; 7 bases line up with TRBD1. With 3 bases clipped from V and 2 bases from J, the junction kept 4 bases outside the gene matches. CDR1 is DFQATT, CDR2 SNEGSKA, per germline (reference sequence). The CDR3 runs to 13 residues. CDR3 residues: CSARTGSPYEQYF. In nucleotides, the CDR3 is TGCAGTGCTAGGACAGGGAGTCCCTACGAGCAGTACTTC.

The chain's CDR3 is CASSQDLDRGLAEAFF. The CDR3 region has the DNA TGCGCCAGCAGCCAAGATTTAGACAGGGGGTTGGCTGAAGCTTTCTTT. The chain combines TRBV4-3 with TRBJ1-1, with TRBD1 identical over 9 bases. Looked up from germline, CDR1 is LGHNA and CDR2 is YSLEER. CDR3 length equals 16 residues. V was pared by 0 bases and J by 6 bases, with 8 bases of the junction left unmatched.

The chain is built from TRBV4-1 and TRBJ2-5, with 13 bases that match TRBD2. V lost 3 bases to trimming and J lost 0 bases; unmatched junction nucleotides: 10. The germline CDR1 and CDR2 sequences are MGHRA and YSYEKL. This CDR3 has 19 amino acids. CDR3 nucleotides: TGCGCCAGCAGCCAGGCGATACTAGCGGGAGGGCCCAACCAAGAGACCCAGTACTTC. The encoded protein is CASSQAILAGGPNQETQYF.